This passage covers 17 T cell receptor beta chains from one sample sequenced in a study of beta chain features in type 1 diabetes. cDNA synthesis used the whole RNA isolate, giving expressed TCRB sequences. Clones were sequenced by immunoSEQ multiplex PCR, and TCRdb holds only the in-frame ones, with some missing. Of 120,000 to 150,000 clones listed, around 51% were seen once; the top ten hold under 0.5%. Sequencing used Tregs from blood. These receptor sequences come from a man aged 18 to 29 in good health.

This clone was observed a handful of times. This chain joins TRBV5-1 and TRBJ2-3; 7 bases map to TRBD1. Germline CDR1 is SGHRS and CDR2 is YFSETQ. Trimming took 3 bases from V and 6 from J; bases not matched to a gene: 4. CDR3 length: 13 amino acids. Written as DNA, the CDR3 is TGCGCCAGCAGCTATCCACAGGGGGATACGCAGTATTTT. It encodes CASSYPQGDTQYF.

Comments on this clone: Other DNA sequences in this sample translate to the same CDR3. Written as DNA, the CDR3 is TGTGCCAGTAGTATTTACGTACGGGTCGTCCAACACTCGGGGGCCAACGTCCTGACTTTC. Protein sequence: CASSIYVRVVQHSGANVLTF. The rearrangement uses TRBV19 and TRBJ2-6; D remains ambiguous. The length of the CDR3 is 20 residues. Trimming took off 3 bases at V and 4 bases at J, with 25 bases between the two ends. Germline lookup yields CDR1 LNHDA and CDR2 SQIVND (reference sequence).

The chain couples TRBV25-1 to TRBJ1-5, with TRBD1 as a possible D gene (5 bases). In germline, CDR1 is MGHDK, CDR2 SYGVNS. Trimming pared 2 bases from V and 6 bases from J, leaving 14 bases between. The length of the CDR3 is 15 residues. The CDR3 loop reads CASSEQGWTSQPQHF. The CDR3 DNA reads TGTGCCAGCAGTGAACAAGGTTGGACATCTCAGCCCCAGCATTTT.

This clone was seen more than once but under ten times. This chain joins TRBV6-1 and TRBJ2-5; maybe TRBD1 (6 bases). Gene TRBJ2-7 matches the end of the DNA better, so the J call may be wrong. The germline CDR1 and CDR2 sequences are MNHNS and SASEGT. The CDR3 is made up of 14 amino acids. The CDR3: CASGRARGRYEQYF. The DNA for the CDR3 is TGTGCCAGCGGTAGGGCCAGGGGCAGGTACGAGCAGTACTTC.

DNA of the CDR3: TGTGCCAGCAGCCCAGGGTACGAGCAGTACTTC. Protein: CASSPGYEQYF. The rearrangement joins TRBV7-9 to TRBJ2-7; tentatively, D is TRBD1 (5 bases). CDR1 SEHNR and CDR2 FQNEAQ come from the germline V gene (reference sequence). This CDR3 is built from 11 residues. The V and J ends lost 5 bases and 4 bases respectively, with 6 bases between them.

V and J are TRBV5-1 and TRBJ1-2; tentatively, D is TRBD1 (5 bases). CDR1 SGHRS and CDR2 YFSETQ come from the germline V gene. CDR3 length: 14 residues. V was pared by 0 bases and J by 3 bases, with 9 bases between. The CDR3 sequence: CASSLVGADYGYTF. CDR3 nucleotides: TGCGCCAGCAGCTTGGTAGGGGCGGACTATGGCTACACCTTC. The full variable domain, in which reference TRBV5-1 and TRBJ1-2 provide the parts outside the CDR3, is KAGVTQTPRYLIKTRGQQVTLSCSPISGHRSVSWYQQTPGQGLQFLFEYFSETQRNKGNFPGRFSGRQFSNSRSEMNVSTLELGDSALYLCASSLVGADYGYTFGSGTRLTVV.

The chain couples TRBV19 to TRBJ1-2; 7 bases are a match to TRBD1. The germline V gene has CDR1 LNHDA and CDR2 SQIVND (reference sequence). This CDR3 has 12 residues. V lost 6 bases, J lost 7 bases, and 5 bases stayed unmatched. CDR3 sequence (DNA): TGTGCCAGTAGAGGACAGGTGGCTGGCTACACCTTC. Translating it yields CASRGQVAGYTF.

The V and J genes are TRBV19 and TRBJ2-1; a possible D gene is TRBD2 (5 bases). Looked up from germline, CDR1 is LNHDA and CDR2 is SQIVND (reference sequence). V gave up 7 bases and J gave up 10 bases, with 14 bases separating them. There are 12 residues in the CDR3. CDR3 DNA: TGTGCCAGTACGACGTTCGGCGGGGAGCAGTTCTTC. This gives the protein CASTTFGGEQFF. The full variable domain, its missing parts supplied by reference TRBV19 and TRBJ2-1, is DGGITQSPKYLFRKEGQNVTLSCEQNLNHDAMYWYRQDPGQGLRLIYYSQIVNDFQKGDIAEGYSVSREKKESFPLTVTSAQKNPTAFYLCASTTFGGEQFFGPGTRLTVL.

This rearrangement joins TRBV5-1 to TRBJ2-5; perhaps TRBD1 as D (5 bases). This CDR3 is built from 15 residues. The germline V gene has CDR1 SGHRS and CDR2 YFSETQ. V dropped 1 base and J dropped 1 base, with 11 bases sitting between them. The CDR3 nucleotides are TGCGCCAGCAGCTTGAGATGGGGCAGCCAAGAGACCCAGTACTTC. The encoded protein is CASSLRWGSQETQYF. Based on the CDR3 plus reference TRBV5-1 and TRBJ2-5, the full variable domain is KAGVTQTPRYLIKTRGQQVTLSCSPISGHRSVSWYQQTPGQGLQFLFEYFSETQRNKGNFPGRFSGRQFSNSRSEMNVSTLELGDSALYLCASSLRWGSQETQYFGPGTRLLVL.

This clone was seen a handful of times. The chain links TRBV7-9 to TRBJ1-3; 11 positions match TRBD1. Trimming cost V 4 bases and J 0 bases; bases outside gene matches: 5. CDR3 size: 17 residues. Germline V CDR1 and CDR2: SEHNR, FQNEAQ (reference sequence). CDR3 bases: TGTGCCAGCAGCTACCGGACAGGGGGCCTCTCTGGAAACACCATATATTTT. Protein sequence: CASSYRTGGLSGNTIYF.

This chain uses TRBV30 with TRBJ1-2; D ambiguous. V was clipped by 0 bases and J by 9 bases, with 8 bases between them. The CDR3 length is 11 residues. Germline CDR1 GTSNPN, CDR2 SVGIG (reference sequence). CDR3 in DNA: TGTGCCTGGAGTGTGGGCTGGAGCTACACCTTC. It encodes CAWSVGWSYTF.

The V and J genes are TRBV2 and TRBJ2-2, with 10 bases lining up with TRBD1. From germline, CDR1 is SNHLY and CDR2 FYNNEI. V gave up 6 bases and J gave up 6 bases; unmatched junction bases: 1. There are 13 residues in the CDR3. This chain's CDR3 is CASRGQGSGELFF. CDR3 nucleotide sequence: TGTGCCAGCAGGGGACAGGGGTCCGGGGAGCTGTTTTTT. Complete variable domain (other parts from reference TRBV2 and TRBJ2-2): EPEVTQTPSHQVTQMGQEVILRCVPISNHLYFYWYRQILGQKVEFLVSFYNNEISEKSEIFDDQFSVERPDGSNFTLKIRSTKLEDSAMYFCASRGQGSGELFFGEGSRLTVL.

The rearrangement links TRBV19 to TRBJ1-5; 7 nucleotides align to TRBD1. There are 15 residues in the CDR3. Losses at the gene ends were 5 bases for V and 4 bases for J; bases not matched to a gene: 8. The germline V gene has CDR1 LNHDA and CDR2 SQIVND (reference sequence). CDR3 DNA: TGTGCCAGTAGTCCGCTACCGGGACAGAATCAGCCCCAGCATTTT. Protein sequence: CASSPLPGQNQPQHF.

This clone turned up a few times. The rearrangement links TRBV30 to TRBJ2-7; tentative D call: TRBD1 (6 bases). Trimming removed 4 bases from V and 6 bases from J, with 10 bases in between. The CDR3 is 11 residues long. Germline values: CDR1 GTSNPN, CDR2 SVGIG (reference sequence). The CDR3 nucleotides are TGTGCCTGGAACAGGGTAATCGAGCAGTACTTC. Translation gives CAWNRVIEQYF.

The sample holds a few counts of this clone. This CDR3 is CSVVDRASEQYF. For the CDR3, the DNA is TGCAGCGTTGTAGACAGGGCCTCCGAGCAGTACTTC. The rearrangement joins TRBV29-1 to TRBJ2-7, with TRBD1 identical over 7 bases. V shed 4 bases, J shed 6 bases, and the junction held 6 bases outside the gene matches. CDR3 length: 12 amino acids. Per the germline V gene, CDR1 is SQVTM and CDR2 is ANQGSEA.

The J gene is TRBJ2-5, the V gene TRBV6-6; a possible D gene is TRBD2 (6 bases). This CDR3 has 13 residues. Germline values: CDR1 MNHNY, CDR2 SVGAGI (reference sequence). Trimming stripped 8 bases from V and 4 bases from J, with 14 bases between. CDR3 loop: CASAEAGRETQYF. Here the CDR3 DNA reads TGTGCCAGCGCGGAGGCGGGACGAGAGACCCAGTACTTC.

V is TRBV7-2 and J is TRBJ2-3, with 13 bases matching TRBD2. Losses at the gene ends were 0 bases for V and 3 bases for J; bases not matched to a gene: 6. Per germline, CDR1 SGHTA and CDR2 FQGNSA. The CDR3 has 18 amino acids. The CDR3: CASSLALTSGGATDTQYF. CDR3 in DNA: TGTGCCAGCAGCTTAGCACTTACTAGCGGGGGGGCGACAGATACGCAGTATTTT.